This TCR beta chain is drawn from a study of blood T cell repertoires in COVID-19. Clinical history reported by participants formed the basis on which cohorts were assigned. The germline V gene encodes CDR1 MNHEY and CDR2 SVGAGI. This CDR3 contains 16 residues. Between the trimmed V and J ends, which lost 2 bases and 3 bases, there was a span of 17 bases. Methods used by the authors: Amplification of reference gene primers provided the estimated nucleated cell counts. Some clones are missing from TCRdb's copy, which holds only in-frame ones; the method was immunoSEQ multiplex PCR. The D gene and trimming were derived from the DNA, and the V and J assignments and clone size from that table. The sample yields 150,000 to 200,000 clones, 82% seen once.

The sequence came from a woman aged 60-70 years with acute COVID-19. The gene calls are TRBV6-5 and TRBJ2-7; a possible D gene is TRBD2 (6 bases). The sample was PBMCs or T cells enriched from blood (not recorded which). In DNA form, the CDR3 reads TGTGCCAGCAGTTACGGGGGGACCGGGACCAGCTACGAGCAGTACTTC. Translated, it gives CASSYGGTGTSYEQYF.